This TCR beta chain originates from a study of cytomegalovirus exposure and HLA in healthy donors. V was pared by 2 bases and J by 0 bases, with 11 bases between. CDR1 SGHAT and CDR2 FQNNGV come from the germline V gene. CDR3 size: 15 residues. Profiled with immunoSEQ multiplex PCR; TCRdb holds only in-frame clones, not every one. The profile covers 220,000 or so clones, with approximately 88% appearing a single time and about 14% taken by the ten largest. Turning to this clone: The target antigen is unknown.

Study-wide findings and caveats: As was reported, the classifier diagnosed cytomegalovirus status with high specificity and sensitivity.

The sequence was collected from a woman aged 30 to 39 in good health and CMV-seropositive. Sequenced input: PBMCs. This sequence joins TRBV11-2 and TRBJ2-7; tentatively, D is TRBD1 (6 bases). The CDR3, as DNA: TGTGCCAGCAGCTTACCGGGACAAGACTCCTACGAGCAGTACTTC. Translated: CASSLPGQDSYEQYF.